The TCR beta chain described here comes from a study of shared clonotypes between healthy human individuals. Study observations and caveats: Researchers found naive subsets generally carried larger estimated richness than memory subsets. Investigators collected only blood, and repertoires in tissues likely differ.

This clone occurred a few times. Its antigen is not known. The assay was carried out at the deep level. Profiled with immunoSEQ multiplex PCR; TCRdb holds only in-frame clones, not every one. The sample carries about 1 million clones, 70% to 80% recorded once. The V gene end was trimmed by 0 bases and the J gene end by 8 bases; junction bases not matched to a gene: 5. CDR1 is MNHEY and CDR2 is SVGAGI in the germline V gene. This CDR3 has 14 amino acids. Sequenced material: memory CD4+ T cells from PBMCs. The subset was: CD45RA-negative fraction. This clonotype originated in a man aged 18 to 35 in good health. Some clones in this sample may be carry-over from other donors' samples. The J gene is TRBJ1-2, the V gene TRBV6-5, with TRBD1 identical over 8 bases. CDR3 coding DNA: TGTGCCAGCAGTTACTCAAGGACAGGGATAGGCTACACCTTC. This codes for CASSYSRTGIGYTF.